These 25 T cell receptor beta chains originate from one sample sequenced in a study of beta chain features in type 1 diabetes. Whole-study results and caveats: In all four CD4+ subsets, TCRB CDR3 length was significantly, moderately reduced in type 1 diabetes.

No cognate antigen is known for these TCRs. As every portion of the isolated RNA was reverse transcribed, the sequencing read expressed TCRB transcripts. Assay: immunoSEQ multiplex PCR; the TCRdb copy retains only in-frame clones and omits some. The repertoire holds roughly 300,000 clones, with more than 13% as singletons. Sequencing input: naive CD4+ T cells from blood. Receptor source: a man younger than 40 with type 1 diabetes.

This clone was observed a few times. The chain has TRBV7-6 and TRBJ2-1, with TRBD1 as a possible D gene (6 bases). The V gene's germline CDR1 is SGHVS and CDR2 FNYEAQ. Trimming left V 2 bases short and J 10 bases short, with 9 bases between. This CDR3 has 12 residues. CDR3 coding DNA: TGTGCCAGCAGCTTAAGGGGACAAGAGCAGTTCTTC. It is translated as CASSLRGQEQFF.

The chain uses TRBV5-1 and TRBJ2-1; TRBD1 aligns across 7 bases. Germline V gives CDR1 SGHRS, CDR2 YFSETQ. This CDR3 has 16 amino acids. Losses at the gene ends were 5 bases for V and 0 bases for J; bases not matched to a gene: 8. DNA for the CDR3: TGCGCCAGCAGTCTAACAGGGGCGATCTCCTACAATGAGCAGTTCTTC. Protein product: CASSLTGAISYNEQFF.

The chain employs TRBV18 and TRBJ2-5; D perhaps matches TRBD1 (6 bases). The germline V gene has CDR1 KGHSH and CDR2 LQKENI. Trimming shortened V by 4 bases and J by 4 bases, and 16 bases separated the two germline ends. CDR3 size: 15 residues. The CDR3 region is CASSQSQGPGETQYF. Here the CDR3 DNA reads TGTGCCAGCTCACAGAGCCAGGGGCCAGGAGAGACCCAGTACTTC.

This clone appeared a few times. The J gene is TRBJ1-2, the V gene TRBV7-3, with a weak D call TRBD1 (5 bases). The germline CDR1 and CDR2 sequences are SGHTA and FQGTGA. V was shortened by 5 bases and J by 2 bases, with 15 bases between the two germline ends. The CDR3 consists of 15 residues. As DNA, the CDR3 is TGTGCCAGCAGCCGAGGCGGGGCAGGGAACTATGGCTACACCTTC. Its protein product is CASSRGGAGNYGYTF.

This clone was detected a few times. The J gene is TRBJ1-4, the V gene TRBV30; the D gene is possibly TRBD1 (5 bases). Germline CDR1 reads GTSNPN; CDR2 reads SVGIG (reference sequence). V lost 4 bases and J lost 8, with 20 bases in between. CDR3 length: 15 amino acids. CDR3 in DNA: TGTGCCTGGACCCCTAAGGAGGGGCTAGGGGAAAAACTGTTTTTT. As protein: CAWTPKEGLGEKLFF.

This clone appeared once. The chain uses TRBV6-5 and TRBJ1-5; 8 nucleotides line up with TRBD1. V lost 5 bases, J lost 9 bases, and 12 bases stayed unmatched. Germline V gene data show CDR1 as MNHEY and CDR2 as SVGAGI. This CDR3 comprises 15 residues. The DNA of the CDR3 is TGTGCCAGCAGTAGGGACAGGATTAGGTCGGGGCCCCAGCATTTT. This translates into CASSRDRIRSGPQHF.

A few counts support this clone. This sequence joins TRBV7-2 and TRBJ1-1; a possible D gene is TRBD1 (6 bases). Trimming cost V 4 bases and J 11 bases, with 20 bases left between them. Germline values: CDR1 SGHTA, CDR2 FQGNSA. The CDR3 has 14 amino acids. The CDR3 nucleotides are TGTGCCAGCAGCTCCCAAGGCGGGGGCGTCCCCGCTTTCTTT. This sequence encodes CASSSQGGGVPAFF.

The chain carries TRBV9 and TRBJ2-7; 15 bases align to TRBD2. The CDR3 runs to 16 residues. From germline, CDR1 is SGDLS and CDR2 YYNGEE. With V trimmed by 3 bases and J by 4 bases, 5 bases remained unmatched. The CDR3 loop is CASSGGLAGGSYEQYF. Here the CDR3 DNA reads TGTGCCAGCAGCGGGGGACTAGCGGGAGGATCATACGAGCAGTACTTC.

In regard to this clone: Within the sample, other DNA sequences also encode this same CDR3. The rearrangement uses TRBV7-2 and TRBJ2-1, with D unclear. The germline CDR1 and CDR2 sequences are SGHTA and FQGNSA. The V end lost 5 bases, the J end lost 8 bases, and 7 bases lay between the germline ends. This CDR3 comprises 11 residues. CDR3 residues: CASSPYDEQFF. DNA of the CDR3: TGTGCCAGCAGCCCGTATGATGAGCAGTTCTTC.

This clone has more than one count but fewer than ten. This chain's CDR3 is CASGTSGQETQYF. The CDR3 DNA reads TGTGCCAGTGGGACTAGCGGTCAAGAGACCCAGTACTTC. This chain links TRBV5-6 with TRBJ2-5; 11 bases are a match to TRBD2. The V segment lost 8 bases and the J segment 2 bases; nucleotides outside the gene matches: 2. Germline V CDR1 and CDR2: SGHDT, YYEEEE. The CDR3 loop spans 13 amino acids.

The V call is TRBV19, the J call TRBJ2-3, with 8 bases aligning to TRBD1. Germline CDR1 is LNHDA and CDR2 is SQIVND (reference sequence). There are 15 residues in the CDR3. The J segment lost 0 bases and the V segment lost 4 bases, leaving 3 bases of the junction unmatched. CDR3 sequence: CASSTQGASTDTQYF. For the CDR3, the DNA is TGTGCCAGTAGTACCCAGGGGGCTAGCACAGATACGCAGTATTTT. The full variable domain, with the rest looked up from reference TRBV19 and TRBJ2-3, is DGGITQSPKYLFRKEGQNVTLSCEQNLNHDAMYWYRQDPGQGLRLIYYSQIVNDFQKGDIAEGYSVSREKKESFPLTVTSAQKNPTAFYLCASSTQGASTDTQYFGPGTRLTVL.

CDR3 sequence (DNA): TGCAGCGTTGTATTCGGGAGCTCATACAATGAGCAGTTCTTC. It codes for CSVVFGSSYNEQFF. The V gene is TRBV29-1, the J gene TRBJ2-1; TRBD2 is a possible D gene (6 bases). From germline, CDR1 is SQVTM and CDR2 ANQGSEA. The V end was cut by 4 bases, the J end by 4 bases, with 14 bases between. The CDR3 is 14 residues long.

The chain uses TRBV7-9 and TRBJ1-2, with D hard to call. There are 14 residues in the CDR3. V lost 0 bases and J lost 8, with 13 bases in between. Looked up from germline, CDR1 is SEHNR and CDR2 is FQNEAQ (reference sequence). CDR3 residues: CASSLAEGPGGYTF. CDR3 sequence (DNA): TGTGCCAGCAGCTTAGCAGAAGGGCCGGGAGGCTACACCTTC. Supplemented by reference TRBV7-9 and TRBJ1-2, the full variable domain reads DTGVSQNPRHKITKRGQNVTFRCDPISEHNRLYWYRQTLGQGPEFLTYFQNEAQLEKSRLLSDRFSAERPKGSFSTLEIQRTEQGDSAMYLCASSLAEGPGGYTFGSGTRLTVV.

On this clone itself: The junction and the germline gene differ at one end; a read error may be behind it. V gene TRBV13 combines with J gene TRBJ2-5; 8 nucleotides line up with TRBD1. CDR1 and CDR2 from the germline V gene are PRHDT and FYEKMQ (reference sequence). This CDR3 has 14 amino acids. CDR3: CASSVGQGAWTQYF. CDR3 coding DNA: TGTGCCAGCAGCGTAGGACAGGGTGCGTGGACCCAGTACTTC.

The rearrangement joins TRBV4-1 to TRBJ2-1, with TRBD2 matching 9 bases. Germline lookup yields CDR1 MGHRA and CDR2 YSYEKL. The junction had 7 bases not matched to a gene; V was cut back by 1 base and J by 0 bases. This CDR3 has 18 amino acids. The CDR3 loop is CASSQGASGESSYNEQFF. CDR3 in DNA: TGCGCCAGCAGCCAAGGGGCTAGCGGGGAGAGCTCCTACAATGAGCAGTTCTTC.

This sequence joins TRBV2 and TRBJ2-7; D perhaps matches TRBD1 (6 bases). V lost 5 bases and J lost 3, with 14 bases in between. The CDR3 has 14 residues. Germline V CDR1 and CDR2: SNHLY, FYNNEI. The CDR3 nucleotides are TGTGCCAGCAGTCGGGTGGGCAGGGGCTACGAGCAGTACTTC. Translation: CASSRVGRGYEQYF.

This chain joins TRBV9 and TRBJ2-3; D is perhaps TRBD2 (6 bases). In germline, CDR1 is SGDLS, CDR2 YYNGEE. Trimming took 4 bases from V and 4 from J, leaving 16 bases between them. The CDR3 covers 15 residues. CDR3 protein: CASSSRSGDADTQYF. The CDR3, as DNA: TGTGCCAGCAGCTCTCGTAGCGGCGACGCAGATACGCAGTATTTT.

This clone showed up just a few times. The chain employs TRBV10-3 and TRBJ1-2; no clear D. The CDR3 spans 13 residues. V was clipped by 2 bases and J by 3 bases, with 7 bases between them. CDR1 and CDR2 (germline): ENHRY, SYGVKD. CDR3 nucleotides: TGTGCCATCAGTGAGGGCTCCCACTATGGCTACACCTTC. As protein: CAISEGSHYGYTF.

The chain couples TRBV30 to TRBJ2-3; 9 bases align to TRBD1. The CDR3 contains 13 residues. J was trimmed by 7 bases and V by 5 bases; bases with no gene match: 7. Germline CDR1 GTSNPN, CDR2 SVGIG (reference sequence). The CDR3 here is CAWVPGQGNTQYF. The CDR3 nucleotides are TGTGCCTGGGTTCCGGGACAGGGCAATACGCAGTATTTT.

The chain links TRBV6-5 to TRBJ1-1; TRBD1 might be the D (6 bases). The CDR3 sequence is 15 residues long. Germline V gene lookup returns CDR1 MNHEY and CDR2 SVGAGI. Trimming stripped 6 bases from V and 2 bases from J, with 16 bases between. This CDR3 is CASSYTWTANTEAFF. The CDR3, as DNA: TGTGCCAGCAGCTATACCTGGACAGCAAACACTGAAGCTTTCTTT.

The CDR3 coding sequence is TGTGCCAGCAGCAGTCCAGGGGCAGATACGCAGTATTTT. Amino acid sequence: CASSSPGADTQYF. V usage is TRBV7-3 and J usage is TRBJ2-3; tentative D call: TRBD1 (6 bases). Germline V gene sequence: CDR1 SGHTA, CDR2 FQGTGA. Trimming stripped 5 bases from V and 4 bases from J, with 10 bases between. This CDR3 is built from 13 residues.

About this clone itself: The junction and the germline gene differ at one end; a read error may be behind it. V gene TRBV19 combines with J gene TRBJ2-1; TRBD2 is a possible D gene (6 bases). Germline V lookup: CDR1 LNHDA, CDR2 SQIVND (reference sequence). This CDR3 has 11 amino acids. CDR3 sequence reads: CASHSGGVAVF. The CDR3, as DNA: TGTGCCAGTCATTCCGGGGGAGTCGCCGTCTTC. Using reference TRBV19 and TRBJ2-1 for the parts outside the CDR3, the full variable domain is DGGITQSPKYLFRKEGQNVTLSCEQNLNHDAMYWYRQDPGQGLRLIYYSQIVNDFQKGDIAEGYSVSREKKESFPLTVTSAQKNPTAFYLCASHSGGVAVFGPGTRLTVL.

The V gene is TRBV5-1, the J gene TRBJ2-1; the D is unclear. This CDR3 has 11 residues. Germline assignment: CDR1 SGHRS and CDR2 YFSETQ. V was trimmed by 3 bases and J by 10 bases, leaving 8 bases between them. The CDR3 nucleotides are TGCGCCAGCAGCTCCGAGGAAGAGCAGTTCTTC. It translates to CASSSEEEQFF.

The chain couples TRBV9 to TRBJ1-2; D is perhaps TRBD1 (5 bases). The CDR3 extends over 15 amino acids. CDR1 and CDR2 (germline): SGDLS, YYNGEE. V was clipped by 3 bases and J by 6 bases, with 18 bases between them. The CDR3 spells CASSAGADRVHGYTF. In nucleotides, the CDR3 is TGTGCCAGCAGCGCCGGAGCCGACAGAGTCCATGGCTACACCTTC.

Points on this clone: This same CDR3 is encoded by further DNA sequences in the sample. The CDR3 sequence is CASSEPGTGSYEQYF. The CDR3 coding sequence is TGTGCCAGCTCCGAACCAGGGACAGGGTCCTACGAGCAGTACTTC. V gene TRBV25-1 combines with J gene TRBJ2-7; 9 nucleotides align to TRBD1. J lost 1 base, V lost 8 bases, and 9 bases had no gene match. The CDR3 loop spans 15 amino acids. Germline CDR1 reads MGHDK; CDR2 reads SYGVNS.